These T cell receptor beta chains were read from a single sample in a study of cytomegalovirus exposure and HLA in healthy donors. The protocol was immunoSEQ multiplex PCR, while the TCRdb copy is restricted to in-frame clones and leaves out a portion. The repertoire consists of 150,000 to 200,000 clones, with roughly 79% occurring once and the leading ten covering around 1.9%. The specimen was PBMCs. Receptors originate from a woman aged 25 to 45 in good health and CMV-seropositive. CDR3s include the opening cysteine and the closing phenylalanine or tryptophan. The order of the fields is J gene, D gene, clone size, V gene, CDR3 DNA, CDR3 protein. D genes are given only for firm matches. Clone size, where shown, is once, few, many, or a class for clones that have expanded.

J gene: TRBJ2-5
D gene: TRBD2
clone size: few
V gene: TRBV6-1
CDR3 DNA: TGTGCCAGCAGTCTAGCGGGGGGTTTTCAAGAGACCCAGTACTTC
CDR3 protein: CASSLAGGFQETQYF

J gene: TRBJ2-7
D gene: TRBD2
clone size: .
V gene: TRBV29-1
CDR3 DNA: TGCAGCGTGGCTAGCGGTCCTTACGAGCAGTACTTC
CDR3 protein: CSVASGPYEQYF

J gene: TRBJ2-5
D gene: .
clone size: .
V gene: TRBV6-5
CDR3 DNA: TGTGCCAGCAGGGCTCTGGAGGCCCAGTACTTC
CDR3 protein: CASRALEAQYF

J gene: TRBJ2-3
D gene: .
clone size: .
V gene: TRBV29-1
CDR3 DNA: TGCAGCGTTGAACCAGGTGGTGATACGCAGTATTTT
CDR3 protein: CSVEPGGDTQYF

J gene: TRBJ1-2
D gene: .
clone size: .
V gene: TRBV25-1
CDR3 DNA: TGTGCCAGAACAAAAAACCCAGGCTACACCTTC
CDR3 protein: CARTKNPGYTF

J gene: TRBJ2-3
D gene: .
clone size: .
V gene: TRBV6-1
CDR3 DNA: TGTGCCAGCAGTGACAGGGTTCAGGATACGCAGTATTTT
CDR3 protein: CASSDRVQDTQYF

J gene: TRBJ2-7
D gene: .
clone size: .
V gene: TRBV4-3
CDR3 DNA: TGCGCCAGCAGCCAAGAAGCCAGGGCCTACGAGCAGTACTTC
CDR3 protein: CASSQEARAYEQYF

J gene: TRBJ2-1
D gene: .
clone size: .
V gene: TRBV19
CDR3 DNA: TGTGCCAGTAGTATCGGGACTGCCAACAATGAGCAGTTCTTC
CDR3 protein: CASSIGTANNEQFF

J gene: TRBJ2-3
D gene: TRBD2
clone size: .
V gene: TRBV25-1
CDR3 DNA: TGTGCCAGCAGAAGCGGGGGGTCTGCAGATACGCAGTATTTT
CDR3 protein: CASRSGGSADTQYF

J gene: TRBJ1-5
D gene: .
clone size: .
V gene: TRBV5-8
CDR3 DNA: TGTGCCAGCAGCTTTGACGGGGGCAATCAGCCCCAGCATTTT
CDR3 protein: CASSFDGGNQPQHF

J gene: TRBJ2-3
D gene: .
clone size: .
V gene: TRBV19
CDR3 DNA: TGTGCCAGTAGTATAAACACAGTATCGGATACGCAGTATTTT
CDR3 protein: CASSINTVSDTQYF

J gene: TRBJ2-7
D gene: TRBD2
clone size: .
V gene: TRBV5-1
CDR3 DNA: TGCGCCAGCAGCTATACCACTAGCGGGAGAAATAACGAGCAGTACTTC
CDR3 protein: CASSYTTSGRNNEQYF

J gene: TRBJ1-2
D gene: .
clone size: .
V gene: TRBV2
CDR3 DNA: TGTGCCAGCAGTGCCATACGAGGCTATGGCTACACCTTC
CDR3 protein: CASSAIRGYGYTF

J gene: TRBJ1-2
D gene: .
clone size: once
V gene: TRBV28
CDR3 DNA: TGTGCCAGCACCTTAGGTCAGGACTATGGCTACACCTTC
CDR3 protein: CASTLGQDYGYTF

J gene: TRBJ2-7
D gene: .
clone size: few
V gene: TRBV7-2
CDR3 DNA: TGTGCCAGCAGCCCACCGAGCTCCTACGAGCAGTACTTC
CDR3 protein: CASSPPSSYEQYF

J gene: TRBJ2-2
D gene: .
clone size: .
V gene: TRBV7-2
CDR3 DNA: TGTGCCAGCACTTTGGGCGGGGGCGGTACCGGGGAGCTGTTTTTT
CDR3 protein: CASTLGGGGTGELFF

J gene: TRBJ2-1
D gene: TRBD2
clone size: .
V gene: TRBV5-1
CDR3 DNA: TGCGCCAGCAGCTTCGGGGGGGCCATCGGTGCGAATGAGCAGTTCTTC
CDR3 protein: CASSFGGAIGANEQFF

J gene: TRBJ2-7
D gene: TRBD1
clone size: once
V gene: TRBV13
CDR3 DNA: TGTGCCAGCAGCTTGGGCAGGGGGCCCCTCTACGAGCAGTACTTC
CDR3 protein: CASSLGRGPLYEQYF

J gene: TRBJ2-7
D gene: .
clone size: few
V gene: TRBV6-5
CDR3 DNA: TGTGCCAGCAGACCCCAGGGGGGAAGGGAGCAGTACTTC
CDR3 protein: CASRPQGGREQYF

J gene: TRBJ2-3
D gene: TRBD2
clone size: .
V gene: TRBV7-9
CDR3 DNA: TGTGCCAGCAGCTTAGACTTCGGACTAGCGGGAGGGACAGATACGCAGTATTTT
CDR3 protein: CASSLDFGLAGGTDTQYF

J gene: TRBJ2-3
D gene: .
clone size: .
V gene: TRBV11-2
CDR3 DNA: TGTGCCAGCAGCGTTTCTCAACTAGTGTCAGATACGCAGTATTTT
CDR3 protein: CASSVSQLVSDTQYF

J gene: TRBJ2-7
D gene: .
clone size: once
V gene: TRBV27
CDR3 DNA: TGTGCCAGCAGCACTAGCAGCTACGAGCAGTACTTC
CDR3 protein: CASSTSSYEQYF

J gene: TRBJ2-5
D gene: .
clone size: .
V gene: TRBV7-7
CDR3 DNA: TGTGCCAGCAGCGGACGGACTGCAGAGACCCAGTACTTC
CDR3 protein: CASSGRTAETQYF

J gene: TRBJ1-6
D gene: TRBD1
clone size: few
V gene: TRBV5-4
CDR3 DNA: TGTGCCAGCAGCTCGGGAGACAGGGGTCTTCACACGGGTTCACCCCTCCACTTT
CDR3 protein: CASSSGDRGLHTGSPLHF

J gene: TRBJ2-2
D gene: TRBD2
clone size: .
V gene: TRBV27
CDR3 DNA: TGTGCCAGCAGTTTACTAGCGGCGAACACCGGGGAGCTGTTTTTT
CDR3 protein: CASSLLAANTGELFF

J gene: TRBJ1-3
D gene: .
clone size: .
V gene: TRBV5-1
CDR3 DNA: TGCGCCAGCAGCTTGGAGTCGGGTAGTGGAAACACCATATATTTT
CDR3 protein: CASSLESGSGNTIYF

J gene: TRBJ2-7
D gene: .
clone size: .
V gene: TRBV10-3
CDR3 DNA: TGTGCCATCAGTGAGCCCAGGGTAGCGGACTCCTACGAGCAGTACTTC
CDR3 protein: CAISEPRVADSYEQYF

J gene: TRBJ2-3
D gene: TRBD1
clone size: once
V gene: TRBV29-1
CDR3 DNA: TGCAGCGTTGTACGTTCAGGGGGCGGCACAGATACGCAGTATTTT
CDR3 protein: CSVVRSGGGTDTQYF

J gene: TRBJ2-4
D gene: TRBD1
clone size: once
V gene: TRBV7-2
CDR3 DNA: TGTGCCAGCAGCCAGGGACAGCCTCGGGGTTTACACATTCAGTACTTC
CDR3 protein: CASSQGQPRGLHIQYF

J gene: TRBJ2-3
D gene: TRBD2
clone size: .
V gene: TRBV10-1
CDR3 DNA: TGCGCCAGCAGTAGGACTAGAATCGCAGATACGCAGTATTTT
CDR3 protein: CASSRTRIADTQYF

J gene: TRBJ2-7
D gene: .
clone size: .
V gene: TRBV28
CDR3 DNA: TGTGCCAGCAGTTTCCTAGCGCACCTCTCCCCCAGCGAGCAGTACTTC
CDR3 protein: CASSFLAHLSPSEQYF

J gene: TRBJ2-5
D gene: .
clone size: .
V gene: TRBV2
CDR3 DNA: TGTGCCAGCAGTCCGCACACCGACCAAGAGACCCAGTACTTC
CDR3 protein: CASSPHTDQETQYF

J gene: TRBJ2-5
D gene: TRBD2
clone size: .
V gene: TRBV7-2
CDR3 DNA: TGTGCCAGCAGCGTCGGACTAGCGATGCGAGAGACCCAGTACTTC
CDR3 protein: CASSVGLAMRETQYF

J gene: TRBJ2-3
D gene: .
clone size: .
V gene: TRBV30
CDR3 DNA: TGTGCCTGGAGTCGTAAGGTACTAGAGGGATTTACGCAGTATTTT
CDR3 protein: CAWSRKVLEGFTQYF

J gene: TRBJ2-7
D gene: TRBD1
clone size: few
V gene: TRBV7-9
CDR3 DNA: TGTGCCAGCAGCCGACAGGGGGAGGCCTACGAGCAGTACTTC
CDR3 protein: CASSRQGEAYEQYF

J gene: TRBJ1-1
D gene: TRBD1
clone size: .
V gene: TRBV6-5
CDR3 DNA: TGTGCCAGCAGTTACGGGACAGGGGGAGCTGAAGCTTTCTTT
CDR3 protein: CASSYGTGGAEAFF

J gene: TRBJ1-2
D gene: .
clone size: .
V gene: TRBV5-6
CDR3 DNA: TGTGCCAGCAGCTTGGACAGGGCAAGCTATGGCTACACCTTC
CDR3 protein: CASSLDRASYGYTF

J gene: TRBJ1-2
D gene: TRBD1
clone size: .
V gene: TRBV19
CDR3 DNA: TGTGCCAGTAGTATAATACGACAGGGCAATGGCTACACCTTC
CDR3 protein: CASSIIRQGNGYTF

J gene: TRBJ1-5
D gene: .
clone size: few
V gene: TRBV4-3
CDR3 DNA: TGCGCCAGCAGCCAAGATCGACCAGGACGGACTAACAATCAGCCCCAGCATTTT
CDR3 protein: CASSQDRPGRTNNQPQHF